The entry that follows covers one TCR beta chain sequence. The data originate from a study of T cell responses to AZD1222 COVID-19 vaccine. Produced via immunoSEQ multiplex PCR; TCRdb's table is partial and in-frame only. The profile shows fewer than 110,000 clones, 92% of them singletons. Germline V gives CDR1 SGHDN, CDR2 FVKESK. V dropped 5 bases and J dropped 0; count of bases not matched to a gene: 11. The CDR3 runs 17 residues. Sequencing used peripheral blood, obtained 28 days after the second AZD1222 dose. The V and J genes are TRBV14 and TRBJ2-3; 7 bases fit TRBD1. The receptor comes from an adult who received the AZD1222 COVID-19 vaccine. DNA of the CDR3: TGTGCCAGCAGCAAATATTTGACAGGGCCGAGCACAGATACGCAGTATTTT. The encoded protein is CASSKYLTGPSTDTQYF.